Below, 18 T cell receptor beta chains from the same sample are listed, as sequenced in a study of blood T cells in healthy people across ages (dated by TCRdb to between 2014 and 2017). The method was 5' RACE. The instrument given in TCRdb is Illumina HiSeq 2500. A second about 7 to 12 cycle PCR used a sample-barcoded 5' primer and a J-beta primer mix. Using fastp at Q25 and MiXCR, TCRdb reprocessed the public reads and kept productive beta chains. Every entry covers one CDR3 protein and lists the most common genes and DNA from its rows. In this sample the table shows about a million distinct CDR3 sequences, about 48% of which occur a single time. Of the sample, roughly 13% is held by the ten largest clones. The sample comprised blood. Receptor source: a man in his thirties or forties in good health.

CDR3 amino acids: CASPDTPNTEAFF. In DNA form, the CDR3 reads TGTGCCAGCCCCGACACACCGAACACTGAAGCTTTCTTT. The chain couples TRBV6-6 to TRBJ1-1; D is undetermined. Germline-derived CDR1 and CDR2 are MNHNY and SVGAGI (reference sequence). Deletions cut 8 bases from V and 1 base from J, with 11 bases between. This CDR3 has 13 amino acids.

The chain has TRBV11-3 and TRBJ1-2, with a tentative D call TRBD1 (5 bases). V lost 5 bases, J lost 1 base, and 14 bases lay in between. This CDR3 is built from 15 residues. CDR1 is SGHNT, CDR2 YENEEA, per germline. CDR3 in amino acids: CASSVQGFYNYGYTF. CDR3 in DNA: TGTGCCAGCAGCGTTCAGGGTTTTTATAACTATGGCTACACCTTC.

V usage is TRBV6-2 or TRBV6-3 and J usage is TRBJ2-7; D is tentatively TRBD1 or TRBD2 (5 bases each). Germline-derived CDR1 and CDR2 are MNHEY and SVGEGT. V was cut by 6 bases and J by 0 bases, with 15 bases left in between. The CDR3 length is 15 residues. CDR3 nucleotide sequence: TGTGCCAGCAGCAAGGGGAGCCTGGACTCCTACGAGCAGTACTTC. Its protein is CASSKGSLDSYEQYF.

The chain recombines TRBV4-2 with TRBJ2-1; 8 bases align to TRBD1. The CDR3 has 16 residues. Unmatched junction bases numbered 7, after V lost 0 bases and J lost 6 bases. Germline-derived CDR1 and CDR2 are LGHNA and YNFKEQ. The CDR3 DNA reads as TGTGCCAGCAGCCAAGAACTCCAGGGGGCTGGCAATGAGCAGTTCTTC. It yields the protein CASSQELQGAGNEQFF.

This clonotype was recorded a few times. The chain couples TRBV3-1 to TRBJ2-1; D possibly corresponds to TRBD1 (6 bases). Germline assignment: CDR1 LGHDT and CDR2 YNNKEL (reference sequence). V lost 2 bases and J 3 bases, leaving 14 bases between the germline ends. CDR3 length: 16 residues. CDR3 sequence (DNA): TGTGCCAGCAGCCAATCAACAGGGTCGTACTACAATGAGCAGTTCTTC. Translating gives CASSQSTGSYYNEQFF.

The CDR3 reads CASGGGTNTGELFF. The DNA of the CDR3 is TGTGCCAGCGGGGGGGGAACGAACACCGGGGAGCTGTTTTTT. The J gene is TRBJ2-2, the V gene TRBV28, with 7 bases aligning to TRBD2. The CDR3 length is 14 residues. Germline loops: CDR1 MDHEN, CDR2 SYDVKM. V was pared by 8 bases and J by 0 bases, with 3 bases of the junction left unmatched.

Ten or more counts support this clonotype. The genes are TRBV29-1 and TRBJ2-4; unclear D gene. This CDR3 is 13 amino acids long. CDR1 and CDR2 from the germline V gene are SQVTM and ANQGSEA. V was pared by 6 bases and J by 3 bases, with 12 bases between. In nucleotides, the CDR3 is TGCAGCGTCCTTGACGCAGGCAAAAACATTCAGTACTTC. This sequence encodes CSVLDAGKNIQYF.

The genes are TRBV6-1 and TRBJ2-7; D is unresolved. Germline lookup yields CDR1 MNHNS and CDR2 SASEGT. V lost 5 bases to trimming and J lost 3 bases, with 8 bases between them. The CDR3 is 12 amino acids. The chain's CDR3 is CASSTILYEQYF. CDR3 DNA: TGTGCCAGCAGTACCATCCTCTACGAGCAGTACTTC.

CDR3 region: CASSVGSDEQFF. The CDR3 DNA follows: TGTGCCAGCAGCGTCGGTAGCGATGAGCAGTTCTTC. The chain employs TRBV7-2 and TRBJ2-1, with D possibly TRBD2 on 5 matching bases. V gave up 5 bases and J gave up 8 bases, with 10 bases separating them. The CDR3 runs 12 residues. In germline, CDR1 is SGHTA, CDR2 FQGNSA.

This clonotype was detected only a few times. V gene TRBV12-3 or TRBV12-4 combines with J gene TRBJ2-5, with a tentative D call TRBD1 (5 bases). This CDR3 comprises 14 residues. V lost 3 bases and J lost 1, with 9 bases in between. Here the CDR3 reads CASSFQQAQETQYF. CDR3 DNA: TGTGCCAGCAGTTTTCAACAGGCCCAAGAGACCCAGTACTTC.

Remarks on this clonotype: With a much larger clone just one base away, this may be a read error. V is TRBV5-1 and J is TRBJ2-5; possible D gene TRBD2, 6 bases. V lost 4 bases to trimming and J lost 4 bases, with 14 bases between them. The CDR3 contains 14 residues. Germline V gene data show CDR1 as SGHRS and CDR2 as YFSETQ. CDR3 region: CASSVEEGSETQYF. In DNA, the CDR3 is TGCGCCAGCAGCGTGGAGGAGGGATCAGAGACCCAGTACTTC.

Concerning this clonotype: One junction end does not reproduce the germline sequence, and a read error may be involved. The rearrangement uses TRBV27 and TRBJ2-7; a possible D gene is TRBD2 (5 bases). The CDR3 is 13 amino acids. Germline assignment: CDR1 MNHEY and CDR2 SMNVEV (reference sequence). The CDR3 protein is CAGSPSGSYEQYF. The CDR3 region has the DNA TGTGCCGGCAGTCCCTCGGGATCCTACGAGCAGTACTTC.

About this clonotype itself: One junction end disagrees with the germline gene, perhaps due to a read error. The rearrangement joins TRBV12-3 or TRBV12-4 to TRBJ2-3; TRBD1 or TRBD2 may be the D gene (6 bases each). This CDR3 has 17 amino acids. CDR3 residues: CASSPQFGGPSTDTQYF. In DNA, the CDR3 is TGTGCCAGCAGTCCCCAATTCGGGGGCCCGAGCACAGATACGCAATATTTT.

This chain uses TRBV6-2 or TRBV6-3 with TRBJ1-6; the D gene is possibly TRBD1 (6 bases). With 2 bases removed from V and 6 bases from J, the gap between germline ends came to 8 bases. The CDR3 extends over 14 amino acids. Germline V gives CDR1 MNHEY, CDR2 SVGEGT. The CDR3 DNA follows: TGTGCCAGCAGTTACCAACAGGGTAATTCACCCCTCCACTTT. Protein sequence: CASSYQQGNSPLHF.

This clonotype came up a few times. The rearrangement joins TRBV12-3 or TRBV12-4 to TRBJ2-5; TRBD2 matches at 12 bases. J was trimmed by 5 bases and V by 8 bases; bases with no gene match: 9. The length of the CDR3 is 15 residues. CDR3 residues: CASGSSGGDRETQYF. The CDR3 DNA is TGTGCCAGCGGGTCTAGCGGGGGGGACCGGGAGACCCAGTACTTC.

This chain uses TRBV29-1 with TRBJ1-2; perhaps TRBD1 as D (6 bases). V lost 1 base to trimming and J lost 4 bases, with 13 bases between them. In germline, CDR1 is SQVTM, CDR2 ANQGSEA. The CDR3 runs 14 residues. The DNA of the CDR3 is TGCAGCGTTGAAGGAGGGGGGTCGGGCTATGGCTACACCTTC. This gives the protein CSVEGGGSGYGYTF.

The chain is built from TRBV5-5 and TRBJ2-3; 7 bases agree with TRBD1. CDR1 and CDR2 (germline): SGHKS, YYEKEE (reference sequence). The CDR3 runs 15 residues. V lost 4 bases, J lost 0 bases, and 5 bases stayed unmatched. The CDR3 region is CASSPDRASTDTQYF. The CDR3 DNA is TGTGCCAGCAGCCCCGACAGGGCTAGCACAGATACGCAGTATTTT.

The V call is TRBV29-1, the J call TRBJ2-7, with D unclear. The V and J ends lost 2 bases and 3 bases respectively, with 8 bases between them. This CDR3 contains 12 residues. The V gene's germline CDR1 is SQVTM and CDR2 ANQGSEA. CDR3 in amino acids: CSVESWGYEQYF. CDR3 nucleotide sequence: TGCAGCGTTGAATCGTGGGGCTACGAGCAGTACTTC.